What follows is one TCR beta chain and its context. The antigen it binds to is not known. The data were obtained in a study of cytomegalovirus exposure and HLA in healthy donors (dated by TCRdb to about 2017). For context, the study as a whole: An earlier analysis of roughly 630 of the donors reported approximately 290 Gb of sequence data and 120 million or so unique TCR beta sequences from some 180 million T cells. An earlier analysis of approximately 630 of the donors applied high-throughput TCR beta sequencing to assess whether each TCR beta V gene segment acted as functional or pseudogenic. HLA typing included class I and class II loci at four-digit resolution. A later genetic analysis used genome-wide SNP genotypes for about three fifths of the 666 donors, treating that subset as a discovery cohort. Donor age, sex, ethnicity and CMV serostatus were compiled together with the repertoire data. The aim of the study was to test whether cataloging public T cell receptors could identify signatures of past pathogen exposure. A later analysis re-examined previously published TCR beta repertoires from 610 or so donors and added high-resolution HLA genotyping to investigate patterns of TCR occurrence. A separate validation cohort of approximately 130 different subjects was used in addition to the roughly 720-subject first cohort. Typing coverage varied by locus: about 620-630 donors for A, B, C, DRB1 and DQB1; roughly 510 for DQA1; 606 for DPA1; roughly 450 for DPB1. The genetic ancestry cluster associated with self-reported Caucasian donors included roughly 84% of the 300 to 450 genotyped donors. Every discovery cohort repertoire had been produced on one sequencing platform. On average, about 200,000 unique TCR beta nucleotide sequences were sequenced per donor among several hundred genotyped donors of the cohort, with 15% to 20% of those sequences being non-productive. The study combined high-throughput TCR immunosequencing, statistical association of individual TCRs with disease status, and machine learning to predict cytomegalovirus infection status. Rather than drawing on any new phenotypic data, the later analysis identified candidate immune exposures from TCR beta sequences and the way those sequences occurred across donors. Four to six DR-DQ haplotypes were handled as single units for association and clustering because linkage in the cohort was strong. Using immunosequencing, the study profiled T cell repertoires from 500 to 800 subjects and related those repertoires to cytomegalovirus serostatus. An early release that covered about 600 HLA-typed donors contained approximately 300 gigabases of sequencing data and approximately 85 million unique TCR sequences.

Library method: the immunoSEQ multiplex PCR assay. The multiplex PCR relied on a mix of 60 forward primers for TCR Vbeta segments and 13 reverse primers for TCR Jbeta segments. The CDR3 region of rearranged TCR beta genes was amplified from genomic DNA with a multiplex PCR assay. The amplified TCR beta libraries were sequenced on the Illumina HiSeq System as 87-base-pair reads. In the authors' own workflow: A later analysis tallied about 77 million unique TCR beta chains across the 650 to 750 repertoires, and approximately 12 million of those chains were shared by two or more donors. To remove PCR and sequencing errors, raw reads were error-corrected and collapsed into unique sequences using a nearest-neighbor algorithm that merged closely related sequences. Alignment of CDR3 sequences to IMGT reference sequences was used to assign V, D and J gene segments. For a sequence to be retained, at least a six-nucleotide match to both a V gene segment and a J gene segment was required. A rearrangement was called productive if the CDR3 had no stop codons and remained in frame with V and J, and every other rearrangement was called non-productive. Following IMGT convention, CDR3 was defined as the stretch from the second conserved V-encoded cysteine up to the conserved J-encoded phenylalanine. The earlier analysis of around 640 of the donors excluded sequences that lacked an unambiguous match to a single V gene segment. In an earlier analysis of several hundred of the donors, V segments were called functional above 56.7% productive rearrangements and were called segregating when the between-donor standard deviation exceeded 5%. A statistical classification framework was built to diagnose cytomegalovirus status from the catalog of TCR beta chain sequences. In a later analysis, V and J genes were assigned by comparing TCR nucleotide sequences against IMGT/GENE-DB human TR gene sequences. In a later analysis, CDR3 sequences and most-parsimonious VDJ recombination scenarios were assigned using the TCRdist pipeline. In a later analysis, every TCR beta chain was defined by the combination of its CDR3 amino acid sequence and its V-gene family, and reads without a unique V-gene family were dropped. A later analysis removed nearly 600 highly shared, low-generation-probability nucleotide sequences to deal with suspected cross-contamination and a sequencing artifact. For each public chain, a later analysis derived a clonal expansion index from normalized ranks of inferred template counts within each repertoire. In a later analysis, generation probabilities were computed with a VDJ recombination model fitted to out-of-frame rearrangements, and the resulting probabilities were checked against IGoR. In a later analysis, TCR-TCR, TCR-HLA and TCR-CMV co-occurrence was scored with hypergeometric tests, and a repertoire-size bias correction was applied to TCR pairs. False discovery rates were estimated in a later analysis by permuting HLA or CMV assignments 20 times. In a later analysis, co-occurring TCRs were grouped using DBSCAN, and TCRdist sequence similarity was added for clustering within HLA-allele-positive subsets. For co-occurrence clustering, repertoires with fewer than 30,000 or more than 120,000 public chains were excluded, along with about five repertoires with anomalous nucleotide sharing. Here the immuneACCESS table is served through TCRdb, limited to in-frame sequences with V and J called. Missing clones are a known gap in these copies; in checked studies unresolved V genes cover under half, and the rest lacks a known reason. The D gene and trimming were derived from the DNA, and the V and J assignments and clone size from that table. The sample's records list 130,000 or so clones. The ten top clones hold about 1.5% of the sample.

V lost 6 bases and J lost 4 bases; the stretch between them is 19 bases long. Based on the germline V gene, the CDR1 and CDR2 sequences are MNHEY and SVGAGI. Inclusive of the bounding cysteine and phenylalanine, the CDR3 is 15 residues long. Only the CDR3 portion is preserved as DNA: 45 bases, with reading frame beginning at the first base. The cohort comprised fewer than 750 healthy bone marrow donors. Cohort members were all nominally healthy when sampled, although unrecorded immune exposures were likely present. The donor tested CMV seropositive and was one of the 289 seropositive cohort members. Every donor gave a peripheral blood sample, and the peripheral blood mononuclear cells from that sample were used for TCR beta sequencing. The Qiagen DNeasy Blood Extraction Kit was used to extract genomic DNA from the blood cell samples. Results the study describes overall, beyond this receptor: An earlier analysis of approximately 590 of the donors showed that most TCR beta V segments appeared in productive rearrangements either about 87% or about 30% of the time, which broadly matched IMGT annotations. Most TCR sequences were seen in very few donors, while some public TCRs were found in many individuals. Because HLA typing was unavailable for some donors at each locus, only the typed subset was used in association tests. A later analysis found that TCR association rates varied across HLA loci, with DRB1 alleles showing the most associated TCRs and HLA-C alleles the fewest. It was suggested by the authors that the approach could potentially be generalized to other disease states and immunological phenotypes. According to a later genetic analysis, donors in an Asian-associated ancestry cluster had fewer N-insertions in productive TCRs than the approximately 630-donor mean. In a later analysis, most CMV-associated TCR beta chains were found to appear HLA-restricted, with HLA associations seemingly driven largely by CMV exposure. This cohort had only TCR beta chains sequenced, and the lack of alpha or paired-chain data limited which features could be detected. The study gave a list of some 150 TCR beta chains associated with cytomegalovirus. Because counts were too low, roughly 18 rarely observed V segments, including chromosome 9 orphons, were left out of the earlier analysis of some 600 of the donors. The classifier was reported to diagnose cytomegalovirus status with high specificity and sensitivity in both the original cohort and the validation cohort. In a later genetic analysis, a missense DCLRE1C variant was associated with V-gene and J-gene trimming of TCR beta chains, and the association was replicated in an independent cohort. A further reported finding was that TCR beta sequences accurately predicted the HLA-A and HLA-B alleles for most subjects in the first cohort. For the cohort, immune exposure information was limited to CMV serostatus. When HLA alleles, especially DR and DQ, strongly co-occurred, TCR associations were difficult to assign to individual alleles. A group of highly shared sequence variants was considered likely to be a technical artifact of the sequencing pipeline. In a later analysis, HLA-associated TCR beta chains showed more clonal expansion and lower generation probabilities than non-associated chains that were equally common. The 87-base-pair reads could not distinguish some IMGT-functional V segments, including TRBV6-2 and TRBV6-3, so those segments were excluded. Roughly uniform sequencing depth across donors was assumed in presence/absence analyses, although this assumption may not hold. In vitro tests confirmed that a few of the cytomegalovirus-associated TCR beta chains recognize cytomegalovirus antigens. Correlated functional status among segregating V segments might reflect linkage disequilibrium, but an unknown experimental factor could not be ruled out. Several of the top co-occurrence clusters appeared to be linked to parvovirus B19, influenza, CMV and Epstein-Barr virus, according to a later analysis. A later analysis associated 16,951 TCR beta sequences with specific HLA alleles at a false discovery rate of 0.05.

This receptor was taken from a middle-aged woman in good health and CMV-seropositive. Recombination joined TRBV6-5 with TRBJ2-7, with a weak D call of TRBD1 (6 bases match). The sample taken for sequencing was PBMCs. The CDR3 protein is CASSLSRGRGYEQYF. In nucleotide form, the sequence is TGTGCCAGCAGCCTCAGCAGGGGCAGGGGTTACGAGCAGTACTTC.